The T cell receptor beta chain under discussion was sequenced for a study of tumor-infiltrating lymphocytes in primary liver carcinoma. Study in general: Tumors, staged T1-T3 N0M0, spanned about 4.2 to 10 cm. The study's findings and limits: Tumors had a top-250-clone fraction that was significantly higher than blood (p = 0.039). Whereas tumor region pairs overlapped more, tumor-adjacent and tumor-blood pairs overlapped less.

Starting material of around 490 ng total RNA yielded TCR beta cDNA via a constant-region primer. Sequencing libraries for TCR beta derived from three nested multiplex PCR rounds that used slightly modified ARM-PCR. The first two PCR rounds, roughly 9 cycles each, used TRBV1-TRBV30 forward primers and a C-beta reverse primer. MiXCR, run by TCRdb on the multiplex PCR reads, gives a single entry per CDR3 protein. The sample contains roughly 80,000 distinct CDR3 sequences, 60% to 80% of which appear only once. Unsorted bulk tissue, roughly 19-34 mg of it, served as the source for co-extraction of RNA and DNA. Patients had primary liver carcinoma treated by surgical resection. With respect to this clonotype: Its cognate antigen is unknown. Relative to the germline gene, one junction end is altered; a read error may explain this.

The germline V gene encodes CDR1 MNHEY and CDR2 SVGEGT. The CDR3 extends over 14 amino acids. This receptor was identified in a woman aged 55-69 years with primary liver carcinoma and hepatitis B virus infection. The sequenced sample consisted of liver tumor tissue from sampling region 4. Subset in this sample: tumor region T4, right-lateral pole. The gene calls are TRBV6-2 or TRBV6-3 and TRBJ2-7, with 7 nucleotides matching TRBD2. This chain's CDR3 is CASNRREVSYEQYF. CDR3 bases: TGTGCCAGCAATCGCCGGGAGGTGTCCTACGAACAGTACTTC.